The 25 T cell receptor beta chains listed next were all sequenced from one sample in a study of blood T cell repertoires in COVID-19 (TCRdb year 2020). The method behind the library was the immunoSEQ multiplex PCR assay. What TCRdb holds here is the immuneACCESS table cut down to in-frame rearrangements. Part of the clones is not present; checked against another copy, under half of the missing clones reflect an unresolved V gene, and the others are unexplained. The sample table lists approximately 66,000 clones, around 83% of them with a count of one. Jointly, the top ten make up just under 7% of the sample. Input material: peripheral blood. The receptors shown here come from a man between 50 and 59 years old with active COVID-19.

The chain recombines TRBV5-6 with TRBJ2-1; tentative D call: TRBD2 (6 bases). The CDR3 runs 15 residues. The germline V gene has CDR1 SGHDT and CDR2 YYEEEE. The germline V and J ends were trimmed by 4 bases and 5 bases, with 16 bases remaining between them. This chain's CDR3 is CASSLRGQLNNEQFF. Written as DNA, the CDR3 is TGTGCCAGCAGCCTGCGGGGTCAACTGAACAATGAGCAGTTCTTC. Using reference TRBV5-6 and TRBJ2-1 for the parts outside the CDR3, the full variable domain is DAGVTQSPTHLIKTRGQQVTLRCSPKSGHDTVSWYQQALGQGPQFIFQYYEEEERQRGNFPDRFSGHQFPNYSSELNVNALLLGDSALYLCASSLRGQLNNEQFFGPGTRLTVL.

The V call is TRBV6-5, the J call TRBJ2-1; weak D call: TRBD1 (5 bases). Germline V lookup: CDR1 MNHEY, CDR2 SVGAGI. V lost 4 bases and J lost 5, with 15 bases in between. This CDR3 contains 15 residues. This CDR3 reads CASSSPRQSNNEQFF. The CDR3 region has the DNA TGTGCCAGCAGTTCCCCCCGACAGTCAAACAATGAGCAGTTCTTC.

The V gene is TRBV18, the J gene TRBJ2-2; TRBD2 might be the D (5 bases). V was trimmed by 3 bases and J by 0 bases, leaving 20 bases between them. Germline V gives CDR1 KGHSH, CDR2 LQKENI. This CDR3 has 19 amino acids. CDR3 in amino acids: CASSPRGESKIANTGELFF. CDR3 bases: TGTGCCAGCTCACCCCGGGGTGAGTCGAAGATAGCGAACACCGGGGAGCTGTTTTTT.

The chain carries TRBV5-1 and TRBJ2-2, with 8 nucleotides matching TRBD1. The CDR3 runs to 14 residues. The V gene end was trimmed by 4 bases and the J gene end by 7 bases; junction bases not matched to a gene: 6. Germline V gene sequence: CDR1 SGHRS, CDR2 YFSETQ. The CDR3 DNA follows: TGCGCCAGCAGCCCTTACAGGGGGGACGGGGAGCTGTTTTTT. Residues: CASSPYRGDGELFF.

V and J are TRBV7-9 and TRBJ1-6, with 9 bases that match TRBD1. This CDR3 is 14 amino acids long. The V segment lost 4 bases and the J segment 10 bases; nucleotides outside the gene matches: 5. CDR1 and CDR2 (germline): SEHNR, FQNEAQ (reference sequence). The CDR3 is CASSWGQGGSPLHF. As DNA, the CDR3 is TGTGCCAGCAGCTGGGGACAGGGCGGGTCACCCCTCCACTTT.

This clone has only a few counts. The chain joins TRBV18 to TRBJ2-2, with 7 positions matching TRBD1. V trimming: 6 bases; J trimming: 4 bases; junction bases outside the gene matches: 8. This CDR3 is built from 15 residues. Per the germline V gene, CDR1 is KGHSH and CDR2 is LQKENI. The CDR3 DNA reads TGTGCCAGCTCTTCCACAGGGGACGTCACCGGGGAGCTGTTTTTT. Translating it yields CASSSTGDVTGELFF.

This rearrangement joins TRBV27 to TRBJ1-2; maybe TRBD1 (5 bases). The CDR3 length is 14 residues. From germline, CDR1 is MNHEY and CDR2 SMNVEV (reference sequence). Between the trimmed V and J ends, which lost 5 bases and 3 bases, there was a span of 13 bases. For the CDR3, the DNA is TGTGCCAGCAGTCCGTTGACAGCTTACTATGGCTACACCTTC. This encodes CASSPLTAYYGYTF.

This clone was recorded only once. V gene TRBV29-1 combines with J gene TRBJ1-2; D unclear. Trimming took 6 bases from V and 4 from J, leaving 9 bases between them. Per the germline V gene, CDR1 is SQVTM and CDR2 is ANQGSEA. This CDR3 region has 11 residues. CDR3 amino acids: CSVEGGYGYTF. CDR3 sequence (DNA): TGCAGCGTGGAGGGAGGCTATGGCTACACCTTC.

This chain connects TRBV25-1 to TRBJ2-7, with a weak D call TRBD1 (5 bases). Germline CDR1 reads MGHDK; CDR2 reads SYGVNS. The CDR3 sequence is 15 residues long. Deletions cut 2 bases from V and 7 bases from J, with 18 bases between. The CDR3 sequence: CASSETPKTAREQYV. The CDR3 DNA reads TGTGCCAGCAGTGAAACTCCTAAGACAGCGAGGGAGCAGTACGTC.

This chain uses TRBV2 with TRBJ2-1; maybe TRBD2 (6 bases). Trimming left V 7 bases short and J 1 base short, with 14 bases between. Germline CDR1 is SNHLY and CDR2 is FYNNEI. The CDR3 runs to 15 residues. Here the CDR3 DNA reads TGTGCCAGCATGGGGCCGGGGAGGTCCTACAATGAGCAGTTCTTC. This sequence encodes CASMGPGRSYNEQFF.

V and J are TRBV12-3 or TRBV12-4 and TRBJ2-7; D is unclear. V was shortened by 6 bases and J by 3 bases, with 9 bases between the two germline ends. The CDR3 consists of 12 residues. DNA for the CDR3: TGTGCCAGCAGCCCAACTGTCTACGAGCAGTACTTC. The encoded protein is CASSPTVYEQYF.

This chain joins TRBV6-1 and TRBJ1-5, with D unresolved. Trimming removed 0 bases at V and 7 bases at J, with 13 bases between. Germline assignment: CDR1 MNHNS and CDR2 SASEGT. The CDR3 totals 15 residues. The CDR3 protein is CASSEAQTSNQPQHF. The CDR3 DNA reads as TGTGCCAGCAGTGAAGCCCAGACATCGAACCAGCCCCAGCATTTT.

This sequence joins TRBV6-5 and TRBJ1-6; D is perhaps TRBD1 (5 bases). Germline CDR1 reads MNHEY; CDR2 reads SVGAGI. CDR3 length equals 14 residues. V lost 6 bases and J lost 5, with 11 bases in between. The CDR3 DNA reads as TGTGCCAGCAGGGGAGGGGCCAATAATTCACCCCTCCACTTT. This encodes CASRGGANNSPLHF.

The chain recombines TRBV24-1 with TRBJ1-2, with 7 nucleotides matching TRBD1. The CDR3 extends over 15 amino acids. The V gene end was trimmed by 4 bases and the J gene end by 4 bases; junction bases not matched to a gene: 8. In germline, CDR1 is KGHDR, CDR2 SFDVKD. CDR3 in amino acids: CATSDPGTDSYGYTF. The CDR3 DNA reads as TGTGCCACCAGTGACCCCGGGACAGACTCCTATGGCTACACCTTC.

J is TRBJ1-3 and V is TRBV6-6, with TRBD1 matching over 8 bases. V lost 5 bases, J lost 0 bases, and 9 bases stayed unmatched. Germline values: CDR1 MNHNY, CDR2 SVGAGI (reference sequence). CDR3 length: 17 amino acids. The CDR3 coding sequence is TGTGCCAGCAGTCCCCTGGGACAGGAACTCTCTGGAAACACCATATATTTT. It yields the protein CASSPLGQELSGNTIYF.

The V call is TRBV9, the J call TRBJ2-2; D not certain. CDR1 and CDR2 (germline): SGDLS, YYNGEE. V lost 3 bases to trimming and J lost 4 bases, with 4 bases between them. The CDR3 is made up of 12 amino acids. In DNA, the CDR3 is TGTGCCAGCAGCGGCGTCACCGGGGAGCTGTTTTTT. It yields the protein CASSGVTGELFF.

The rearrangement joins TRBV6-6 to TRBJ2-1; 8 bases are shared with TRBD2. V was clipped by 9 bases and J by 10 bases; unmatched bases: 5. The CDR3 is made up of 11 amino acids. Germline CDR1 is MNHNY and CDR2 is SVGAGI (reference sequence). CDR3 nucleotide sequence: TGTGCCAGTGGAGTAGCGGGGGAGCAGTTCTTC. Protein sequence: CASGVAGEQFF.

The V and J genes are TRBV15 and TRBJ2-5; D is perhaps TRBD1 (5 bases). Germline assignment: CDR1 LNHNV and CDR2 YYDKDF (reference sequence). Trimming cost V 5 bases and J 4 bases, with 8 bases left between them. The CDR3 runs to 12 residues. DNA of the CDR3: TGTGCCACCAGCCAGGGCCCAGAGACCCAGTACTTC. It translates to CATSQGPETQYF.

The rearrangement links TRBV6-5 to TRBJ1-2, with unresolved D. Germline V gene lookup returns CDR1 MNHEY and CDR2 SVGAGI. The CDR3 is made up of 14 amino acids. The V end lost 0 bases, the J end lost 8 bases, and 13 bases lay between the germline ends. DNA for the CDR3: TGTGCCAGCAGTTACTCGAGCGTTTTATCAGGCTACACCTTC. It codes for CASSYSSVLSGYTF.

V gene TRBV6-1 combines with J gene TRBJ2-2, with a tentative D call TRBD1 (6 bases). CDR1 MNHNS and CDR2 SASEGT come from the germline V gene. Trimming stripped 0 bases from V and 6 bases from J, with 11 bases between. This CDR3 spans 15 amino acids. This chain's CDR3 is CASSEAGGAAGELFF. In nucleotides, the CDR3 is TGTGCCAGCAGTGAAGCTGGGGGCGCGGCCGGGGAGCTGTTTTTT.

This rearrangement joins TRBV3-1 (or the pseudogene TRBV3-2) to TRBJ1-3, with D hard to call. In germline, CDR1 is LGHDT, CDR2 YNNKEL (reference sequence). This CDR3 region has 13 residues. V was clipped by 8 bases and J by 2 bases, with 10 bases between them. In DNA form, the CDR3 reads TGTGCCAGCTCCACCGGGGCTGGAAACACCATATATTTT. As protein: CASSTGAGNTIYF.

V and J are TRBV28 and TRBJ2-6, with TRBD1 as a possible D gene (6 bases). The V and J ends lost 3 bases and 0 bases respectively, with 12 bases between them. CDR1 is MDHEN, CDR2 SYDVKM, per germline. The CDR3 totals 17 residues. DNA for the CDR3: TGTGCCAGCAGTTTGGGGGACATCGCCTCTGGGGCCAACGTCCTGACTTTC. It specifies CASSLGDIASGANVLTF.

This chain uses TRBV25-1 with TRBJ1-1; the D gene is possibly TRBD1 (5 bases). The CDR3 runs 15 residues. Germline V gene sequence: CDR1 MGHDK, CDR2 SYGVNS. Trimming took off 9 bases at V and 5 bases at J, with 22 bases between the two ends. The CDR3 here is CARPESVAGATEAFF. CDR3 sequence (DNA): TGTGCCAGACCGGAATCGGTGGCTGGGGCGACTGAAGCTTTCTTT.

The chain is built from TRBV2 and TRBJ1-4, with 9 bases matching TRBD1. CDR1 is SNHLY and CDR2 is FYNNEI in the germline V gene. This CDR3 comprises 15 residues. With 3 bases clipped from V and 6 bases from J, the junction kept 5 bases outside the gene matches. The CDR3 is CASSEPGQGHEKLFF. CDR3 in DNA: TGTGCCAGCAGTGAGCCGGGACAGGGACATGAAAAACTGTTTTTT.

The J gene is TRBJ1-5, the V gene TRBV4-1, with 8 bases aligning to TRBD1. The CDR3 has 15 amino acids. Germline lookup yields CDR1 MGHRA and CDR2 YSYEKL. V shed 3 bases, J shed 6 bases, and the junction held 7 bases outside the gene matches. This chain's CDR3 is CASSQALTGAQPQHF. CDR3 in DNA: TGCGCCAGCAGCCAGGCCCTGACAGGGGCTCAGCCCCAGCATTTT.